These 26 T cell receptor beta chains originate from one sample sequenced in a study of Tregs in tolerant kidney transplant recipients. The data were produced by immunoSEQ multiplex PCR, yet TCRdb's version contains in-frame clones alone and is incomplete. The sample records approximately 98,000 clones, 90% being singletons. This material consisted of CD4+ T cells from blood, taken before the transplant. All receptors come from a human donor who received a combined kidney and bone marrow transplant.

This chain joins TRBV4-1 and TRBJ2-3, with TRBD2 matching 8 bases. The CDR3 consists of 16 residues. Germline values: CDR1 MGHRA, CDR2 YSYEKL. V trimming: 3 bases; J trimming: 5 bases; junction bases outside the gene matches: 10. CDR3 DNA sequence: TGCGCCAGCAGCCAGAAGGGAGTAGCGGGGCAAGATACGCAGTATTTT. This translates into CASSQKGVAGQDTQYF.

The V and J genes are TRBV9 and TRBJ1-2; 7 bases agree with TRBD1. The CDR3 has 13 amino acids. Germline V gene sequence: CDR1 SGDLS, CDR2 YYNGEE. Trimming removed 5 bases from V and 2 bases from J; junction bases left unmatched: 3. In DNA, the CDR3 is TGTGCCAGCAGTAAACAGGGGAACTATGGCTACACCTTC. Its protein is CASSKQGNYGYTF. The variable domain in full, completed from reference TRBV9 and TRBJ1-2, reads DSGVTQTPKHLITATGQRVTLRCSPRSGDLSVYWYQQSLDQGLQFLIQYYNGEERAKGNILERFSAQQFPDLHSELNLSSLELGDSALYFCASSKQGNYGYTFGSGTRLTVV.

This CDR3 reads CASSGTEYNEQFF. Written as DNA, the CDR3 is TGTGCCAGCTCAGGGACAGAATACAATGAGCAGTTCTTC. V gene TRBV18 combines with J gene TRBJ2-1; TRBD1 matches at 7 bases. This CDR3 spans 13 amino acids. In germline, CDR1 is KGHSH, CDR2 LQKENI. Trimming removed 5 bases from V and 4 bases from J; junction bases left unmatched: 2.

The rearrangement uses TRBV10-3 and TRBJ2-2, with D possibly being TRBD1 (6 bases). CDR3 length: 17 residues. Germline V lookup: CDR1 ENHRY, CDR2 SYGVKD. Trimming shortened V by 3 bases and J by 1 base, and 15 bases separated the two germline ends. The CDR3 is CAISDDIRGQNTGELFF. Here the CDR3 DNA reads TGTGCCATCAGTGATGATATAAGGGGACAGAACACCGGGGAGCTGTTTTTT.

V usage is TRBV7-9 and J usage is TRBJ2-7; TRBD1 agrees at 9 bases. V dropped 5 bases and J dropped 2; count of bases not matched to a gene: 10. Germline-derived CDR1 and CDR2 are SEHNR and FQNEAQ (reference sequence). The CDR3 loop spans 16 amino acids. This CDR3 reads CASSRSRDRVPYEQYF. DNA of the CDR3: TGTGCCAGCAGCCGTTCCCGGGACAGGGTCCCCTACGAGCAGTACTTC.

V and J are TRBV5-1 and TRBJ2-6; tentatively, D is TRBD1 (6 bases). The V end was cut by 4 bases, the J end by 0 bases, with 11 bases between. The CDR3 sequence is 16 residues long. The germline gives CDR1 SGHRS, CDR2 YFSETQ. CDR3 DNA: TGCGCCAGCAGCCTGGACAGACGCTCTGGGGCCAACGTCCTGACTTTC. Translating it yields CASSLDRRSGANVLTF. The whole variable domain, filled in from reference TRBV5-1 and TRBJ2-6, reads KAGVTQTPRYLIKTRGQQVTLSCSPISGHRSVSWYQQTPGQGLQFLFEYFSETQRNKGNFPGRFSGRQFSNSRSEMNVSTLELGDSALYLCASSLDRRSGANVLTFGAGSRLTVL.

The J gene is TRBJ2-7, the V gene TRBV6-5, with D possibly TRBD1 on 6 matching bases. CDR3 length: 14 residues. Trimming shortened V by 4 bases and J by 2 bases, and 12 bases separated the two germline ends. Per the germline V gene, CDR1 is MNHEY and CDR2 is SVGAGI. The DNA of the CDR3 is TGTGCCAGCAGTTCGGGACAATCCGCCTACGAGCAGTACTTC. As protein: CASSSGQSAYEQYF.

This clone was counted a single time. This chain joins TRBV5-1 and TRBJ2-1, with 9 bases fitting TRBD2. Trimming at V came to 1 base and at J to 5 bases, leaving 4 bases not matched to a gene. CDR1 is SGHRS, CDR2 YFSETQ, per germline. This CDR3 contains 15 residues. This CDR3 is CASSLWGLANNEQFF. The CDR3 nucleotides read TGCGCCAGCAGCTTGTGGGGACTAGCCAACAATGAGCAGTTCTTC. The complete variable domain, with remaining parts taken from reference TRBV5-1 and TRBJ2-1, reads KAGVTQTPRYLIKTRGQQVTLSCSPISGHRSVSWYQQTPGQGLQFLFEYFSETQRNKGNFPGRFSGRQFSNSRSEMNVSTLELGDSALYLCASSLWGLANNEQFFGPGTRLTVL.

The V and J genes are TRBV18 and TRBJ2-5, with TRBD1 matching 7 bases. This CDR3 region has 15 residues. Germline values: CDR1 KGHSH, CDR2 LQKENI. The junction had 6 bases not matched to a gene; V was cut back by 0 bases and J by 5 bases. CDR3 protein: CASSPPTGQRETQYF. The CDR3 bases are TGTGCCAGCTCACCACCGACAGGGCAACGCGAGACCCAGTACTTC.

This clone is a singleton in its sample. The chain is built from TRBV2 and TRBJ2-1; 9 bases are a match to TRBD1. V lost 5 bases to trimming and J lost 5 bases; unmatched junction nucleotides: 7. Germline-derived CDR1 and CDR2 are SNHLY and FYNNEI. This CDR3 has 15 residues. Here the CDR3 DNA reads TGTGCCAGCAGTCGTCCGGGACAGGGCAACAATGAGCAGTTCTTC. This translates into CASSRPGQGNNEQFF.

J is TRBJ2-5 and V is TRBV15; 7 bases align to TRBD2. Trimming removed 5 bases from V and 1 base from J; junction bases left unmatched: 4. Germline V CDR1 and CDR2: LNHNV, YYDKDF (reference sequence). This CDR3 has 14 amino acids. The CDR3 DNA reads TGTGCCACCAGCGCGGGAGCTTCCCAAGAGACCCAGTACTTC. Translation gives CATSAGASQETQYF.

This chain connects TRBV7-9 to TRBJ2-7; 9 positions agree with TRBD1. Germline trimming cut 3 bases from V and 1 base from J; bases unmatched to any gene: 7. Germline CDR1 SEHNR, CDR2 FQNEAQ (reference sequence). CDR3 length equals 16 residues. CDR3 in DNA: TGTGCCAGCAGCTTTTCATGGACAGGGGTGTCCTACGAGCAGTACTTC. It yields the protein CASSFSWTGVSYEQYF.

This clone was seen a single time. The chain joins TRBV6-6 to TRBJ1-6; 9 positions agree with TRBD1. The germline gives CDR1 MNHNY, CDR2 SVGAGI (reference sequence). The trim removed 2 bases at V and 6 bases at J, leaving 2 bases unmatched. The length of the CDR3 is 15 residues. Here the CDR3 reads CASSYAGQGNSPLHF. The CDR3 DNA is TGTGCCAGCAGTTACGCGGGACAGGGTAATTCACCCCTCCACTTT.

The chain's CDR3 is CATSRDQGRGQAFF. The CDR3 DNA reads as TGTGCCACCAGCAGAGATCAAGGCAGGGGGCAGGCTTTCTTT. The V gene is TRBV15, the J gene TRBJ1-1, with 8 bases that match TRBD1. Trimming at V came to 0 bases and at J to 11 bases, leaving 8 bases not matched to a gene. The germline gives CDR1 LNHNV, CDR2 YYDKDF (reference sequence). The CDR3 extends over 14 amino acids.

Many counts were recorded for this clone. The same CDR3 also results from other DNA sequences found in this sample. The V gene is TRBV11-1, the J gene TRBJ2-7; D is possibly TRBD2 (6 bases). V was cut by 5 bases and J by 7 bases, with 24 bases left in between. Looked up from germline, CDR1 is SGHAT and CDR2 is FQDESV (reference sequence). The CDR3 has 16 amino acids. The CDR3 here is CASSPEGFLAQTEQYF. In DNA form, the CDR3 reads TGTGCCAGCAGCCCGGAGGGGTTCCTAGCCCAGACGGAGCAGTACTTC.

In DNA form, the CDR3 reads TGTGCCAGCAGCGCGGGGATGGGGAGCGAGCAGTACTTC. Amino acids: CASSAGMGSEQYF. The chain links TRBV9 to TRBJ2-7, with a tentative D call TRBD2 (5 bases). This CDR3 spans 13 amino acids. V lost 3 bases and J 6 bases, leaving 13 bases between the germline ends. Germline values: CDR1 SGDLS, CDR2 YYNGEE.

The chain joins TRBV19 to TRBJ1-2; TRBD1 might be the D (5 bases). CDR3 size: 15 residues. Germline lookup yields CDR1 LNHDA and CDR2 SQIVND (reference sequence). Trimming shortened V by 6 bases and J by 0 bases, and 14 bases separated the two germline ends. In DNA form, the CDR3 reads TGTGCCAGTAGCCGCCGGCTAGGGGCTAACTATGGCTACACCTTC. Protein sequence: CASSRRLGANYGYTF.

This chain joins TRBV5-1 and TRBJ2-3; D may be TRBD2 (6 bases). Germline assignment: CDR1 SGHRS and CDR2 YFSETQ. V lost 3 bases, J lost 6 bases, and 17 bases lay in between. The CDR3 sequence is 15 residues long. The CDR3 DNA sequence: TGCGCCAGCAGCTCCCGGACTATTGCTGGGGATACGCAGTATTTT. This gives the protein CASSSRTIAGDTQYF.

This clone appeared once. The genes are TRBV6-4 and TRBJ2-3, with no clear D. V lost 3 bases and J 3 bases, leaving 7 bases between the germline ends. The CDR3 totals 13 residues. The germline V gene has CDR1 MRHNA and CDR2 SNTAGT. The CDR3 DNA reads as TGTGCCAGCAGTGAGCGGCCTACAGATACGCAGTATTTT. Its translation: CASSERPTDTQYF.

The chain employs TRBV9 and TRBJ1-1; the match to TRBD1 covers 8 bases. This CDR3 is 15 amino acids long. V was pared by 4 bases and J by 2 bases, with 7 bases of the junction left unmatched. From germline, CDR1 is SGDLS and CDR2 YYNGEE. CDR3 region: CASSKETGVNTEAFF. CDR3 bases: TGTGCCAGCAGCAAAGAGACAGGGGTAAACACTGAAGCTTTCTTT.

The V gene is TRBV9, the J gene TRBJ2-1; D is perhaps TRBD2 (6 bases). This CDR3 region has 14 residues. Germline values: CDR1 SGDLS, CDR2 YYNGEE. V lost 0 bases, J lost 8 bases, and 12 bases lay in between. The CDR3 protein is CASSVAASAHEQFF. In nucleotides, the CDR3 is TGTGCCAGCAGCGTAGCGGCTAGCGCACATGAGCAGTTCTTC.

The V and J genes are TRBV7-8 and TRBJ1-1, with D possibly TRBD1 on 5 matching bases. The CDR3 is made up of 16 amino acids. V shed 1 base and J shed 6 bases, with 18 bases lying between them. Germline V gives CDR1 SGHVS, CDR2 FQNEAQ. The DNA of the CDR3 is TGTGCCAGCAGCTTAGGGGGTCCGACAGCAAACGCTGAAGCTTTCTTT. Translated: CASSLGGPTANAEAFF.

The chain carries TRBV5-6 and TRBJ2-7; 9 nucleotides line up with TRBD2. CDR1 is SGHDT and CDR2 is YYEEEE in the germline V gene. The V segment lost 0 bases and the J segment 7 bases; nucleotides outside the gene matches: 8. CDR3 length equals 15 residues. This CDR3 is CASSLVLAGIGEQYF. CDR3 in DNA: TGTGCCAGCAGCTTGGTTCTAGCGGGAATCGGTGAGCAGTACTTC.

This clone was recorded once. This chain uses TRBV18 with TRBJ2-7; 9 bases are shared with TRBD1. The ends lost 1 base at V and 5 bases at J; junction bases unmatched: 6. The germline V gene has CDR1 KGHSH and CDR2 LQKENI. This CDR3 spans 15 amino acids. The CDR3 nucleotides read TGTGCCAGCTCACCACGTAGACAGGGGGACAACGAGCAGTACTTC. As protein: CASSPRRQGDNEQYF.

The chain's CDR3 is CASARAGVWSEAFF. The CDR3 DNA reads as TGTGCCAGCGCCCGAGCCGGGGTATGGTCTGAAGCTTTCTTT. The V and J genes are TRBV14 and TRBJ1-1; D is unresolved. CDR1 and CDR2 from the germline V gene are SGHDN and FVKESK. Deletions cut 8 bases from V and 6 bases from J, with 19 bases between. The CDR3 is 14 amino acids.

The chain joins TRBV5-8 to TRBJ1-6, with 7 nucleotides matching TRBD1. This CDR3 is built from 14 residues. The trim removed 3 bases at V and 4 bases at J, leaving 1 base unmatched. Germline-derived CDR1 and CDR2 are SGHTS and YDEGEE. The CDR3 loop reads CASSWGQYNSPLHF. In DNA, the CDR3 is TGTGCCAGCAGCTGGGGACAGTATAATTCACCCCTCCACTTT.